These 17 T cell receptor beta chains originate from one sample sequenced in a study of high-grade serous ovarian cancer treatment subgroups. Tumor tissue was taken before any definitive surgery or chemotherapy was given. TCRdb's table, derived via immunoSEQ multiplex PCR, lists solely in-frame clones and lacks some. The sample lists around 37,000 clones; roughly three quarters were seen once. Sequencing input: tumor tissue. Receptors originate from a human donor with high-grade serous ovarian cancer.

This chain connects TRBV6-5 to TRBJ2-7, with TRBD2 matching over 12 bases. Losses at the gene ends were 5 bases for V and 0 bases for J; bases not matched to a gene: 2. The CDR3 contains 15 residues. Germline CDR1 is MNHEY and CDR2 is SVGAGI. The CDR3 protein is CASSTTSGSSYEQYF. The CDR3 coding sequence is TGTGCCAGCAGTACGACTAGCGGGAGCTCCTACGAGCAGTACTTC.

The rearrangement uses TRBV5-1 and TRBJ1-2; D not resolved. Between the trimmed V and J ends, which lost 3 bases and 3 bases, there was a span of 15 bases. This CDR3 contains 15 residues. Germline values: CDR1 SGHRS, CDR2 YFSETQ. The CDR3 loop reads CASSSAEVRYYGYTF. The CDR3, as DNA: TGCGCCAGCAGCTCTGCAGAGGTTCGGTACTATGGCTACACCTTC. Full variable domain (outside the CDR3, taken from reference TRBV5-1 and TRBJ1-2): KAGVTQTPRYLIKTRGQQVTLSCSPISGHRSVSWYQQTPGQGLQFLFEYFSETQRNKGNFPGRFSGRQFSNSRSEMNVSTLELGDSALYLCASSSAEVRYYGYTFGSGTRLTVV.

The table lists this clone with a few counts. This chain uses TRBV7-2 with TRBJ2-7; no clear D. With 1 base removed from V and 0 bases from J, the gap between germline ends came to 7 bases. The CDR3 runs to 14 residues. Germline CDR1 reads SGHTA; CDR2 reads FQGNSA. CDR3 sequence (DNA): TGTGCCAGCAGCTTAGACCTTGCCTCCTACGAGCAGTACTTC. Translating it yields CASSLDLASYEQYF.

The chain recombines TRBV15 with TRBJ2-7; no clear D gene. Per germline, CDR1 LNHNV and CDR2 YYDKDF (reference sequence). V was shortened by 3 bases and J by 3 bases, with 12 bases between the two germline ends. CDR3 length equals 14 residues. The CDR3 bases are TGTGCCACCAGCAGCGGTCCGACCAACTACGAGCAGTACTTC. Translated, it gives CATSSGPTNYEQYF.

The chain uses TRBV19 and TRBJ2-3, with no clear D. V was pared by 3 bases and J by 7 bases, with 17 bases between. The CDR3 contains 15 residues. The germline V gene encodes CDR1 LNHDA and CDR2 SQIVND (reference sequence). CDR3 sequence reads: CASSIHHPGVNTQYF. The CDR3 nucleotides are TGTGCCAGTAGTATTCACCACCCCGGCGTGAATACGCAGTATTTT.

The J gene is TRBJ2-5, the V gene TRBV7-7; D might be TRBD1 (5 bases). Trimming removed 5 bases at V and 1 base at J, with 8 bases between. The CDR3 has 13 residues. Germline assignment: CDR1 SSHAT and CDR2 FNYEAQ (reference sequence). CDR3 amino acids: CASSLTVQETQYF. The CDR3 DNA reads as TGTGCCAGCAGCCTGACAGTCCAAGAGACCCAGTACTTC. The variable domain in full, with the rest retrieved from reference TRBV7-7 and TRBJ2-5, is GAGVSQSPRYKVTKRGQDVTLRCDPISSHATLYWYQQALGQGPEFLTYFNYEAQPDKSGLPSDRFSAERPEGSISTLTIQRTEQRDSAMYRCASSLTVQETQYFGPGTRLLVL.

V usage is TRBV7-9 and J usage is TRBJ1-2; no firm D call. Trimming took off 7 bases at V and 13 bases at J, with 19 bases between the two ends. Germline CDR1 SEHNR, CDR2 FQNEAQ (reference sequence). This CDR3 spans 12 amino acids. CDR3 DNA: TGTGCCAGCATCGATTACGGGAGCTTTCGCACCTTC. Encoded protein: CASIDYGSFRTF.

The chain carries TRBV6-5 and TRBJ2-7; perhaps TRBD1 as D (6 bases). Germline CDR1 is MNHEY and CDR2 is SVGAGI. The V end was cut by 2 bases, the J end by 2 bases, with 13 bases between. This CDR3 contains 15 residues. DNA for the CDR3: TGTGCCAGCAGTTACGCCGGGACAAATCCCTACGAGCAGTACTTC. It codes for CASSYAGTNPYEQYF.

The chain recombines TRBV7-2 with TRBJ1-1; D not resolved. Germline CDR1 reads SGHTA; CDR2 reads FQGNSA. The V end lost 3 bases, the J end lost 9 bases, and 11 bases lay between the germline ends. CDR3 length: 12 amino acids. The CDR3 region is CASSLLVPKAFF. In DNA form, the CDR3 reads TGTGCCAGCAGCTTGCTAGTCCCGAAAGCTTTCTTT.

V gene TRBV19 combines with J gene TRBJ2-1, with 8 nucleotides matching TRBD2. CDR3 size: 15 residues. CDR1 and CDR2 (germline): LNHDA, SQIVND (reference sequence). V shed 1 base, J shed 10 bases, and the junction held 9 bases outside the gene matches. The DNA of the CDR3 is TGTGCCAGTAGTATAGGGACTAGCACAAAGACCGAGCAGTTCTTC. Protein: CASSIGTSTKTEQFF.

The rearrangement links TRBV19 to TRBJ1-1, with D hard to call. This CDR3 comprises 17 residues. The V gene lost 1 base and the J gene lost 0 bases, with 15 bases spanning the gap. Germline lookup yields CDR1 LNHDA and CDR2 SQIVND (reference sequence). CDR3 region: CASSIGLGSPMNTEAFF. The CDR3, as DNA: TGTGCCAGTAGTATAGGCTTGGGCAGCCCCATGAACACTGAAGCTTTCTTT.

The gene calls are TRBV10-3 and TRBJ2-2, with D perhaps assigned TRBD1 or TRBD2 (5 bases each). V lost 8 bases to trimming and J lost 3 bases, with 7 bases between them. The CDR3 contains 12 residues. CDR1 and CDR2 (germline): ENHRY, SYGVKD. The CDR3 DNA reads as TGTGCCATCGGGGACCACACCGGGGAGCTGTTTTTT. Its translation is CAIGDHTGELFF.

CDR3 coding DNA: TGCGCCAGCAGCCAACTGGGGGCTGTTAATGAAAAACTGTTTTTT. This gives the protein CASSQLGAVNEKLFF. The gene calls are TRBV4-1 and TRBJ1-4; maybe TRBD1 (6 bases). Per the germline V gene, CDR1 is MGHRA and CDR2 is YSYEKL. The CDR3 loop spans 15 amino acids. Trimming pared 2 bases from V and 4 bases from J, leaving 11 bases between.

The chain links TRBV29-1 to TRBJ2-1; 9 positions match TRBD2. Germline assignment: CDR1 SQVTM and CDR2 ANQGSEA. V shed 6 bases and J 2 bases; nucleotides not matched to a gene: 2. The CDR3 spans 13 residues. CDR3 sequence (DNA): TGCAGCGTCTCTAGCGGGACCTACAATGAGCAGTTCTTC. Translating gives CSVSSGTYNEQFF.

The chain carries TRBV7-2 and TRBJ2-5; a weak D match, TRBD1 (5 bases). The CDR3 totals 16 residues. The germline CDR1 and CDR2 sequences are SGHTA and FQGNSA. V lost 1 base and J lost 4, with 16 bases in between. The DNA for the CDR3 is TGTGCCAGCAGCTTAGTAGGGGTCGGCCCGGGAGAGACCCAGTACTTC. It specifies CASSLVGVGPGETQYF. Filled out from reference TRBV7-2 and TRBJ2-5, the complete variable domain reads GAGVSQSPSNKVTEKGKDVELRCDPISGHTALYWYRQSLGQGLEFLIYFQGNSAPDKSGLPSDRFSAERTGGSVSTLTIQRTQQEDSAVYLCASSLVGVGPGETQYFGPGTRLLVL.

This clone was recorded a few times. This rearrangement joins TRBV28 to TRBJ1-2, with unresolved D. V was clipped by 6 bases and J by 8 bases, with 16 bases between them. The germline V gene has CDR1 MDHEN and CDR2 SYDVKM. The CDR3 length is 13 residues. The CDR3 spells CASRVPHGVGYTF. Here the CDR3 DNA reads TGTGCCAGCAGGGTTCCGCACGGAGTGGGCTACACCTTC.

This clone was detected only once. The chain combines TRBV19 with TRBJ2-1; maybe TRBD2 (5 bases). The V gene's germline CDR1 is LNHDA and CDR2 SQIVND (reference sequence). The CDR3 runs to 15 residues. V was pared by 4 bases and J by 8 bases, with 18 bases between. The CDR3 spells CASSTGNSPSDEQFF. The CDR3 coding sequence is TGTGCCAGTAGTACCGGGAACTCTCCATCGGATGAGCAGTTCTTC.